This TCR beta chain was documented in a study of T cell responses to AZD1222 COVID-19 vaccine. TCRdb keeps only in-frame clones here, not all; method: immunoSEQ multiplex PCR. The sample comprises around 74,000 clones, under 95% of which are singletons, and about 7.1% rests with the top ten. General observations from the study: Seropositivity was recorded at baseline in only a handful of AZD1222 recipients.

V was cut by 4 bases and J by 5 bases, with 17 bases left in between. The CDR3 extends over 15 amino acids. Germline CDR1 reads SGHTS; CDR2 reads YDEGEE. With respect to this clone: Its antigen is unknown.

This material consisted of peripheral blood, taken on day 0 of MenACWY control vaccination. This clonotype originated in an adult in good health. V is TRBV5-8 and J is TRBJ2-3, with D perhaps given as TRBD1 or TRBD2 (6 bases each). For the CDR3, the DNA is TGTGCCAGCAGCAATGGTTGGGGGGCGGAAGATACGCAGTATTTT. This gives the protein CASSNGWGAEDTQYF.